These 13 T cell receptor beta chains were all obtained from the same sample, sequenced in a study of neurological immune-mediated disorders. TCRdb independently ran MiXCR on the 5' RACE reads; one entry per CDR3 protein. Seen here are roughly 32,000 distinct CDR3 sequences, approximately 5.4% observed once, and the top ten hold 2% to 2.5%. The sequenced sample consisted of CD4+ T cells from blood. The receptor source for this set is a woman aged 45 to 65 in good health.

At least ten counts were recorded for this clonotype. V usage is TRBV20-1 and J usage is TRBJ1-6; 10 nucleotides agree with TRBD1. V lost 5 bases, J lost 9 bases, and 7 bases stayed unmatched. Looked up from germline, CDR1 is DFQATT and CDR2 is SNEGSKA (reference sequence). CDR3 length equals 14 residues. CDR3 sequence reads: CSASPGTGASPLHF. Written as DNA, the CDR3 is TGCAGTGCTTCCCCCGGGACAGGGGCTTCACCCCTCCACTTT.

There are many counts of this clonotype. This chain uses TRBV5-6 with TRBJ2-6; D not certain. Germline CDR1 reads SGHDT; CDR2 reads YYEEEE. V dropped 0 bases and J dropped 4 bases, with 8 bases sitting between them. This CDR3 has 15 amino acids. The CDR3 DNA reads TGTGCCAGCAGCTTGGAGGGAACCGGGGCCAACGTCCTGACTTTC. Translated, it gives CASSLEGTGANVLTF.

This clonotype was observed many times. CDR3 coding DNA: TGTGCCAGCAGTAATCGACAGCCTACCGGGGAGCTGTTTTTT. Its translation is CASSNRQPTGELFF. The gene calls are TRBV6-5 and TRBJ2-2, with TRBD1 as a possible D gene (5 bases). With 5 bases removed from V and 5 bases from J, the gap between germline ends came to 12 bases. There are 14 residues in the CDR3. Germline V gene sequence: CDR1 MNHEY, CDR2 SVGAGI.

This clonotype was observed many times. The chain links TRBV15 to TRBJ1-5, with D uncertain. Germline V lookup: CDR1 LNHNV, CDR2 YYDKDF (reference sequence). The V and J ends lost 2 bases and 9 bases respectively, with 8 bases between them. The length of the CDR3 is 12 residues. Here the CDR3 reads CATSRSSRPQHF. The DNA of the CDR3 is TGTGCCACCAGCAGATCCAGTCGGCCCCAGCATTTT. Variable domain in full (rest from reference TRBV15 and TRBJ1-5): DAMVIQNPRYQVTQFGKPVTLSCSQTLNHNVMYWYQQKSSQAPKLLFHYYDKDFNNEADTPDNFQSRRPNTSFCFLDIRSPGLGDTAMYLCATSRSSRPQHFGDGTRLSIL.

This clonotype was detected ten times or more. The chain couples TRBV5-1 to TRBJ1-6, with D possibly matching TRBD1 (5 bases). Trimming stripped 4 bases from V and 8 bases from J, with 16 bases between. Germline assignment: CDR1 SGHRS and CDR2 YFSETQ. The CDR3 has 15 residues. DNA of the CDR3: TGCGCCAGCAGCCCTACACAAACGGGGGATTCACCCCTCCACTTT. Its translation is CASSPTQTGDSPLHF.

This clonotype was counted many times. This rearrangement joins TRBV27 to TRBJ1-5; perhaps TRBD1 as D (6 bases). CDR1 and CDR2 from the germline V gene are MNHEY and SMNVEV (reference sequence). The CDR3 consists of 15 residues. V lost 6 bases to trimming and J lost 1 base, with 13 bases between them. CDR3 loop: CASRLGGVSNQPQHF. The CDR3, as DNA: TGTGCCAGCAGATTAGGGGGGGTAAGCAATCAGCCCCAGCATTTT.

This clonotype was recorded many times. The V gene is TRBV5-1, the J gene TRBJ1-3; TRBD1 might be the D (5 bases). The ends were cut back, 0 bases at V and 0 bases at J, with 7 bases in the middle. This CDR3 comprises 15 residues. The germline V gene has CDR1 SGHRS and CDR2 YFSETQ. As DNA, the CDR3 is TGCGCCAGCAGCTTGGGACAGCTCTCTGGAAACACCATATATTTT. It is translated as CASSLGQLSGNTIYF.

This clonotype was observed a few times. The rearrangement links TRBV20-1 to TRBJ1-6, with D hard to call. V was pared by 3 bases and J by 7 bases, with 13 bases between. CDR1 and CDR2 from the germline V gene are DFQATT and SNEGSKA (reference sequence). This CDR3 has 14 amino acids. The CDR3 reads CSARMTGGNSPLHF. The CDR3, as DNA: TGCAGTGCTAGGATGACGGGTGGAAATTCACCCCTCCACTTT.

This clonotype was seen many times. The chain is built from TRBV3-1 and TRBJ2-2; D call uncertain. V gave up 4 bases and J gave up 7 bases, with 10 bases separating them. CDR3 size: 13 residues. The germline V gene encodes CDR1 LGHDT and CDR2 YNNKEL (reference sequence). The CDR3 region is CASSRALGGELFF. CDR3 nucleotide sequence: TGTGCCAGCAGCCGCGCCCTGGGCGGGGAGCTGTTTTTT.

This clonotype was found many times. The CDR3 bases are TGTGCCAGCAGCCAAGATGGTTGGGGGACCTTGGCCAAAAACATTCAGTACTTC. As protein: CASSQDGWGTLAKNIQYF. The chain is built from TRBV14 and TRBJ2-4; D may be TRBD1 or TRBD2 (5 bases each). The germline V gene encodes CDR1 SGHDN and CDR2 FVKESK. The V gene lost 0 bases and the J gene lost 1 base, with 16 bases spanning the gap. There are 18 residues in the CDR3.

This clonotype came up many times. The genes are TRBV5-1 and TRBJ2-1; D possibly uses TRBD1 or TRBD2 (5 bases each). V lost 4 bases and J lost 7, with 15 bases in between. Germline V lookup: CDR1 SGHRS, CDR2 YFSETQ. There are 14 residues in the CDR3. CDR3 residues: CASSPGPDGNEQFF. The CDR3 DNA reads TGCGCCAGCAGCCCGGGACCAGACGGGAATGAGCAGTTCTTC.

This clonotype was counted a single time. This rearrangement joins TRBV20-1 to TRBJ2-7, with 12 positions matching TRBD2. In germline, CDR1 is DFQATT, CDR2 SNEGSKA (reference sequence). Trimming cost V 5 bases and J 0 bases; bases outside gene matches: 8. The CDR3 is made up of 16 amino acids. The CDR3 DNA reads TGCAGTGCTTGGGGGGGACTAGCGGGTGCCTCCTACGAGCAGTACTTC. Translating gives CSAWGGLAGASYEQYF.

This clonotype was picked up many times. The rearrangement uses TRBV14 and TRBJ2-2; D ambiguous. Germline lookup yields CDR1 SGHDN and CDR2 FVKESK. Trimming left V 1 base short and J 7 bases short, with 7 bases between. The CDR3 consists of 13 residues. The CDR3 bases are TGTGCCAGCAGCCAAGTTCAAAGCGGGGAGCTGTTTTTT. Translating gives CASSQVQSGELFF.